This T cell receptor beta chain was observed in a study of blood T cell repertoires in COVID-19. Method: immunoSEQ multiplex PCR; TCRdb's copy keeps in-frame clones and lacks some. The data contain about 220,000 clones, approximately 80% of them singletons. This clone was seen only once. V lost 1 base and J 3 bases, leaving 13 bases between the germline ends. Germline-derived CDR1 and CDR2 are SGHAT and FQNNGV. There are 15 residues in the CDR3. Sequenced input: peripheral blood. V usage is TRBV11-2 and J usage is TRBJ2-7; possible D gene TRBD1, 5 bases. This sequence was found in a man aged 30 to 39 with active or convalescent COVID-19. For the CDR3, the DNA is TGTGCCAGCAGCTTAGGGACACCCGACTTCTACGAGCAGTACTTC. This sequence encodes CASSLGTPDFYEQYF. The full variable domain, rest sourced from reference TRBV11-2 and TRBJ2-7, is EAGVAQSPRYKIIEKRQSVAFWCNPISGHATLYWYQQILGQGPKLLIQFQNNGVVDDSQLPKDRFSAERLKGVDSTLKIQPAKLEDSAVYLCASSLGTPDFYEQYFGPGTRLTVT.